The present TCR beta chain was sequenced within a study of shared clonotypes between healthy human individuals (TCRdb year 2020). Study-wide context: The cohort comprised a couple of women and a few men aged 18 to 49 years. For each donor, CD4 naive and CD4 memory were each run on three plates, CD8 naive on two plates, and CD8 memory on one plate. The study deeply sequenced blood TCR repertoires of five healthy adults to estimate repertoire size and the extent of clonotype sharing between individuals. Libraries were prepared and TCR repertoires were sequenced by different laboratories using diverse techniques, in order to increase sequencing depth and limit assay-specific biases. Per donor, leukapheresis produced somewhere between about 0.94 and 9 billion PBMCs.

In the case of this clone: Its antigen has not been determined. Base qualities are not provided; no much larger clone lies one nucleotide away.

The junction carries 23 bases between V and J, which are trimmed by 4 bases and 2 bases respectively. From the cysteine through the phenylalanine, the CDR3 covers 19 amino acids. The only DNA kept is the CDR3, 57 bases in frame from the first base. The germline V gene sets CDR1 to MGHRA and CDR2 to YSYEKL. TCR CDR3 regions were amplified from genomic DNA by multiplex PCR using the deep immunoSEQ assay. Genomic DNA extracted from each cell subset was distributed evenly over all wells of several immunoSEQ 96-well plates, and each plate served as one replicate. For sorted subsets, each replicate PCR was loaded with approximately 190 ng genomic DNA, equivalent to 30,000 or so T cell genomes. Purified libraries were quantified with a Qubit 3.0 fluorometer, sized on a Bioanalyzer 2100, and re-quantified with the KAPA Library Quantification kit. A separate single-read 150-cycle Illumina NextSeq 550 flow cell was used to sequence each immunoSEQ 96-well plate. For the original study's pipeline: The immunoSEQ output contained only junctional sequences without quality scores, so filtering could not match that applied to full-length reads. Sequences were annotated with PyIR, a Python wrapper for IgBLAST v1.9, and V/J genes and CDR3 were assigned using IMGT germline references. Any read was removed if the V/J assignment was weak (E-value above 1e-6), the CDR3 was missing, or the read contained stop codons, out-of-frame junctions, or ambiguous translated residues. V3J clonotypes were defined as sequences sharing the same inferred V gene, J gene, and CDR3 amino acid sequence. To compute the percentage overlap between repertoires, the number of shared unique clonotypes was divided by the size of the smaller repertoire. Repertoire richness was assessed with RTK rarefaction, the Chao1 estimator, and Recon v2.1 estimates of unobserved clonotypes. For all TCRbeta clonotypes obtained by the gDNA method from a few donors, generation probabilities were computed with OLGA. TCRdb obtained this table from immuneACCESS and retained in-frame rearrangements with V and J assigned. These tables miss some clones; where compared with another copy, unresolved V genes account for less than half of the shortfall, and the remainder is unexplained. For V, J and clone size, that table is used; D and trimming come from the DNA. The sample data list about 680,000 clones, and about 80% of these were observed just once. The biggest ten clones account for about 1.8% of the sample.

Paper-wide results and their limitations: Incomplete sequencing was indicated by rarefaction of sorted-subset datasets, despite the large sequencing depth. Naive subsets generally had larger estimated clonotype richness than memory subsets did. Sharing across several donors was observed for roughly 5% of naive CD4, about 3.2% of naive CD8, about 2.3% of memory CD4, and about 0.4% of memory CD8 clonotypes. Sampling was restricted to blood, and TCR repertoires in tissues likely differ from the TCR repertoires found in blood. Pairwise subsampling indicated that sequencing depth was expected to affect the degree of clonotype sharing among donors. Clonotypes shared by all four sorted-subset donors showed higher generation probabilities than non-shared clonotypes. Because the study included a small number of donors, the genetic and exposure-history diversity represented was limited.

The donors were healthy, HIV-negative adults who had no recently reported acute infections or vaccinations. Every donor was a Caucasian adult residing in Nashville, Tennessee, USA. CD4+ T cells were enriched by magnetic negative selection; naive cells were then positively selected on CD45RA, and the negative fraction formed the memory subset. After blood collection by leukapheresis, PBMCs were isolated using Ficoll-Histopaque density gradient centrifugation and then cryopreserved in the vapor phase of liquid nitrogen. Analytical flow cytometry was used to check the purity and quantity of every magnetically sorted T cell population. From each sorted fraction, genomic DNA was isolated and quantified by UV absorbance on a Nanodrop 2000c.

The sequencing sample was made of memory CD4+ T cells sorted from blood. Sample cell subset or site, as interpreted from the label and publication: CD45RA-negative fraction. The clonotype originates from a woman aged 25 to 39 in good health. The chain couples TRBV4-1 to TRBJ2-2; no D segment can be confidently identified. The nucleotides are TGCGCCAGCAGCCGAGACTTAGTTAGGTCGACTCTTAACACCGGGGAGCTGTTTTTT. Translated, this gives CASSRDLVRSTLNTGELFF.